This T cell receptor beta chain is from a study of cytomegalovirus exposure and HLA in healthy donors. Study-wide points: TCR beta sequences reportedly predicted the HLA-A and HLA-B alleles of most subjects accurately.

It was with 60 Vbeta and 13 Jbeta primers that the PCR ran. Clones were read by immunoSEQ multiplex PCR, and TCRdb kept only the in-frame ones, dropping some. The sample consists of under 150,000 clones, roughly 80% of them appearing once. In this sample, this clone turned up a few times. As yet, its antigen is unknown. The CDR3 is made up of 20 amino acids. J lost 11 bases, V lost 4 bases, and 26 bases had no gene match. In germline, CDR1 is MNHNS, CDR2 SASEGT. The sequence was obtained from a boy between 10 and 17 years old in good health and CMV-seronegative. The chain uses TRBV6-1 and TRBJ2-3; 11 nucleotides align to TRBD2. The sample taken for sequencing was PBMCs. CDR3 bases: TGTGCCAGCAGTGCAGTTCGGCCGGGACTAGCGGTGACGCGCCTTTTCGGGCAGTATTTT. Residues: CASSAVRPGLAVTRLFGQYF.